Listed below are T cell receptor beta chains from one sample, sequenced in a study of CD8+CD57+ T cells in acquired aplastic anemia. TCRdb passed the reads through MiXCR, listing each CDR3 protein once. This sample yields over 45,000 distinct CDR3 sequences, of which roughly 69% are seen a single time; 34% belongs to the top ten. Sequencing was carried out using sorted CD4+, CD8+, or CD8+CD57+ T cells (not recorded which) from PBMCs. All receptors come from a human donor in good health, serving as a control. Each CDR3 is given with its conserved first and last residue. A D gene is named only where the DNA matches it firmly. Clone size appears in some rows only: once, few, many, or a class for an expanded clone.

d_call: TRBD1; clone_size: .; v_call: TRBV7-7; j_call: TRBJ2-3; cdr3_nt: TGTGCCAGCAGCAAATCCCGGACAGGGGGAACAGATACGCAGTATTTT; cdr3_aa: CASSKSRTGGTDTQYF
d_call: .; clone_size: .; v_call: TRBV9; j_call: TRBJ1-6; cdr3_nt: TGTGCCAGCAGCGTGAGCAGCAGCTCCTATAATTCACCCCTCCACTTT; cdr3_aa: CASSVSSSSYNSPLHF
d_call: TRBD2; clone_size: .; v_call: TRBV7-9; j_call: TRBJ2-2; cdr3_nt: TGTGCCAGCAGCTTGACTAGCGGGACAACCGGGGAGCTGTTTTTT; cdr3_aa: CASSLTSGTTGELFF
d_call: TRBD1; clone_size: .; v_call: TRBV12-3/TRBV12-4; j_call: TRBJ1-2; cdr3_nt: TGTGCCAGCAGTAACCGGGACAGCTATGGCTACACCTTC; cdr3_aa: CASSNRDSYGYTF
d_call: .; clone_size: .; v_call: TRBV19; j_call: TRBJ1-5; cdr3_nt: TGTGCCAGTAGTATTCACTGGCAGGGGAATCAGCCCCAGCATTTT; cdr3_aa: CASSIHWQGNQPQHF
d_call: TRBD1; clone_size: .; v_call: TRBV12-3/TRBV12-4; j_call: TRBJ2-7; cdr3_nt: TGTGCCAGCAGTTCCTCCGGGACAGGGACCTACGAGCAGTACTTC; cdr3_aa: CASSSSGTGTYEQYF
d_call: TRBD1; clone_size: .; v_call: TRBV29-1; j_call: TRBJ2-7; cdr3_nt: TGCAGCGTCGAAGGACAGGGGGTCTACGAGCAGTACTTC; cdr3_aa: CSVEGQGVYEQYF
d_call: .; clone_size: .; v_call: TRBV24-1; j_call: TRBJ2-5; cdr3_nt: TGTGCCACCAGTGTTACGTCGGGTGGGCAGACCCAGTACTTC; cdr3_aa: CATSVTSGGQTQYF
d_call: .; clone_size: .; v_call: TRBV10-3; j_call: TRBJ2-1; cdr3_nt: TGTGCCATCAGTGAGTCTAGCGGGACAGTTGAGCAGTTCTTC; cdr3_aa: CAISESSGTVEQFF
d_call: .; clone_size: many; v_call: TRBV3-1; j_call: TRBJ2-3; cdr3_nt: TGTGCCAGCAGCCAAGGGACACCGAGCACAGATACGCAGTATTTT; cdr3_aa: CASSQGTPSTDTQYF
d_call: TRBD2; clone_size: .; v_call: TRBV14; j_call: TRBJ2-5; cdr3_nt: TGTGCCAGCAGCTACGGACTCTCGCGGGGGGCCGGAGAGACCCAGTACTTC; cdr3_aa: CASSYGLSRGAGETQYF
d_call: TRBD1; clone_size: .; v_call: TRBV15; j_call: TRBJ2-7; cdr3_nt: TGTGCCACCAGCAGGGACCATGGACAGGGGCGGCAGTACTTC; cdr3_aa: CATSRDHGQGRQYF
d_call: TRBD1; clone_size: .; v_call: TRBV19; j_call: TRBJ1-2; cdr3_nt: TGTGCCAGTGACCACAGGGGGGGTAACTATGGCTACACCTTC; cdr3_aa: CASDHRGGNYGYTF
d_call: .; clone_size: .; v_call: TRBV7-2; j_call: TRBJ2-3; cdr3_nt: TGTGCCAGCAGCTTAGCGGGAGCGGGCGTTAGCACAGATACGCAGTATTTT; cdr3_aa: CASSLAGAGVSTDTQYF
d_call: .; clone_size: .; v_call: TRBV20-1; j_call: TRBJ1-2; cdr3_nt: TGCAGTGCTGGAAACAGTAAAAACTATGGCTACACCTTC; cdr3_aa: CSAGNSKNYGYTF
d_call: .; clone_size: .; v_call: TRBV2; j_call: TRBJ1-3; cdr3_nt: TGTGCCAGCCGCATGACAGTGGGCTCTGGAAACACCATATATTTT; cdr3_aa: CASRMTVGSGNTIYF
d_call: TRBD1; clone_size: .; v_call: TRBV29-1; j_call: TRBJ1-2; cdr3_nt: TGCAGCGTTGAAGTGCGGGACAGGTACTATGGCTACACCTTC; cdr3_aa: CSVEVRDRYYGYTF
d_call: TRBD2; clone_size: once; v_call: TRBV2; j_call: TRBJ2-3; cdr3_nt: TGTGCCAGCAACGATCCGGGGGGGGACACAGATACGCAGTATTTT; cdr3_aa: CASNDPGGDTDTQYF
d_call: .; clone_size: .; v_call: TRBV7-2; j_call: TRBJ1-5; cdr3_nt: TGTGCCAGCAGCTTACAAGAGGGGAGGGATCAGCCCCAGCATTTT; cdr3_aa: CASSLQEGRDQPQHF
d_call: .; clone_size: once; v_call: TRBV15; j_call: TRBJ1-1; cdr3_nt: TGTGCCACCAGCAGAGGAAGTCAGAACACTGAAGCTTTCTTT; cdr3_aa: CATSRGSQNTEAFF
d_call: .; clone_size: .; v_call: TRBV7-9; j_call: TRBJ2-5; cdr3_nt: TGTGCCAGCAGTATGCAGGCGGGTATCCAAGAGACCCAGTACTTC; cdr3_aa: CASSMQAGIQETQYF
d_call: .; clone_size: .; v_call: TRBV29-1; j_call: TRBJ2-2; cdr3_nt: TGCAGCGTTGAAGACCGGCACTCTGGGGAGCTGTTTTTT; cdr3_aa: CSVEDRHSGELFF
d_call: TRBD1; clone_size: .; v_call: TRBV2; j_call: TRBJ2-5; cdr3_nt: TGTGCCAGCAGCTTGGGACAGCCCCAAGGGACCCAGTACTTC; cdr3_aa: CASSLGQPQGTQYF
d_call: TRBD1; clone_size: .; v_call: TRBV20-1; j_call: TRBJ1-2; cdr3_nt: TGCAGTGCTAGAGCCGTTGGACAGGCTGAATTGGGGTATGGCTACACCTTC; cdr3_aa: CSARAVGQAELGYGYTF
d_call: TRBD1; clone_size: .; v_call: TRBV19; j_call: TRBJ1-1; cdr3_nt: TGTGCCAGTAGGACAGGGGTGAACACTGAAGCTTTCTTT; cdr3_aa: CASRTGVNTEAFF
d_call: TRBD1; clone_size: .; v_call: TRBV20-1; j_call: TRBJ1-1; cdr3_nt: TGCAGTTTAGGACAGGGGGCCACTGAAGCTTTCTTT; cdr3_aa: CSLGQGATEAFF
d_call: .; clone_size: .; v_call: TRBV7-2; j_call: TRBJ2-1; cdr3_nt: TGTGCCAGCAGTATGGGACTGCTCAATGAGCAGTTCTTC; cdr3_aa: CASSMGLLNEQFF
d_call: .; clone_size: few; v_call: TRBV15; j_call: TRBJ1-6; cdr3_nt: TGTGCCACCAGCAGAGGAAGTGATAATTCACCCCTCCACTTT; cdr3_aa: CATSRGSDNSPLHF
d_call: TRBD2; clone_size: few; v_call: TRBV15; j_call: TRBJ2-3; cdr3_nt: TGTGCCACCAGCAGAGAACTAGCGTCTAGCACAGATACGCAGTATTTT; cdr3_aa: CATSRELASSTDTQYF
d_call: .; clone_size: .; v_call: TRBV12-3/TRBV12-4; j_call: TRBJ1-5; cdr3_nt: TGTGCCAGCAGTTCCCTCAGGTTTCAGCCCCAGCATTTT; cdr3_aa: CASSSLRFQPQHF
d_call: .; clone_size: .; v_call: TRBV9; j_call: TRBJ2-7; cdr3_nt: TGTGCCAGCAGTTTATTCGACGAGCAGTACTTC; cdr3_aa: CASSLFDEQYF
d_call: .; clone_size: once; v_call: TRBV4-2; j_call: TRBJ2-1; cdr3_nt: TGTGCCAGCAGCCATAGCTACGACCCGTTCTTC; cdr3_aa: CASSHSYDPFF
d_call: TRBD1; clone_size: few; v_call: TRBV15; j_call: TRBJ2-7; cdr3_nt: TGTGCCACCAGCACCCTGGGACAGGGGAGGTCCTACGAGCAGTACTTC; cdr3_aa: CATSTLGQGRSYEQYF
d_call: TRBD1; clone_size: .; v_call: TRBV7-9; j_call: TRBJ2-5; cdr3_nt: TGTGCCAGCAGCTTCCCGGGACAGGGTCGGGAGACCCAGTACTTC; cdr3_aa: CASSFPGQGRETQYF
d_call: .; clone_size: .; v_call: TRBV19; j_call: TRBJ1-6; cdr3_nt: TGTGCCAGTAGTACCCGTCTAGGGGTCGGAAATTCACCCCTCCACTTT; cdr3_aa: CASSTRLGVGNSPLHF
d_call: TRBD1; clone_size: .; v_call: TRBV2; j_call: TRBJ1-2; cdr3_nt: TGTGCCAGCACTATGGGACAGGGGAACTATGGCTACACCTTC; cdr3_aa: CASTMGQGNYGYTF
d_call: .; clone_size: few; v_call: TRBV7-8; j_call: TRBJ2-1; cdr3_nt: TGTGCCAGCAGCTCATGGGGGGACCAAGTCAGGGATGAGCAGTTCTTC; cdr3_aa: CASSSWGDQVRDEQFF
d_call: .; clone_size: .; v_call: TRBV7-9; j_call: TRBJ1-2; cdr3_nt: TGTGCCAGCCGAAGCCGGGACACCTATGGCTACACCTTC; cdr3_aa: CASRSRDTYGYTF
d_call: .; clone_size: .; v_call: TRBV7-8; j_call: TRBJ1-6; cdr3_nt: TGTGCCAGCAGCTTAGGGGGAGGTTCACCCCTCCACTTT; cdr3_aa: CASSLGGGSPLHF
d_call: TRBD1; clone_size: few; v_call: TRBV19; j_call: TRBJ1-6; cdr3_nt: TGTGCCAGCGCGAGGGGACAGGGAGGATCACCCCTCCACTTT; cdr3_aa: CASARGQGGSPLHF
d_call: .; clone_size: .; v_call: TRBV5-1; j_call: TRBJ1-4; cdr3_nt: TGCGCCAGCAGCTTGGAAGGGGCAACTAATGAAAAACTGTTTTTT; cdr3_aa: CASSLEGATNEKLFF
d_call: .; clone_size: few; v_call: TRBV19; j_call: TRBJ1-5; cdr3_nt: TGTGCCAGTAGTCCAGGCGGGGAGGGACAGCCCCAGCATTTT; cdr3_aa: CASSPGGEGQPQHF
d_call: TRBD1; clone_size: .; v_call: TRBV15; j_call: TRBJ2-7; cdr3_nt: TGTGCCACCAGCAGACAGGGGGACGAGCAGTACTTC; cdr3_aa: CATSRQGDEQYF
d_call: .; clone_size: .; v_call: TRBV24-1; j_call: TRBJ2-3; cdr3_nt: TGTGCCACCAGTGATCCGCACAGAGATACGCAGTATTTT; cdr3_aa: CATSDPHRDTQYF
d_call: .; clone_size: .; v_call: TRBV7-2; j_call: TRBJ2-7; cdr3_nt: TGTGCCAGCAGCCAAGGACGGGGCTCCTACGAGCAGTACTTC; cdr3_aa: CASSQGRGSYEQYF
d_call: .; clone_size: .; v_call: TRBV20-1; j_call: TRBJ2-3; cdr3_nt: TGCAGTGCTAGACCTAGCTGGGACACAGATACGCAGTATTTT; cdr3_aa: CSARPSWDTDTQYF
d_call: .; clone_size: few; v_call: TRBV10-3; j_call: TRBJ2-7; cdr3_nt: TGTGCCATCGGGAGGAGCGGCGAGCAGTACTTC; cdr3_aa: CAIGRSGEQYF
d_call: .; clone_size: many; v_call: TRBV20-1; j_call: TRBJ2-5; cdr3_nt: TGCAGTGCTAGTGGGGCGTCGGGGGAGCTGAGGGAGACCCAGTACTTC; cdr3_aa: CSASGASGELRETQYF
d_call: TRBD1; clone_size: .; v_call: TRBV24-1; j_call: TRBJ1-2; cdr3_nt: TGTGCCACCAGTGATACCGGGACAGGGAACTATGGCTACACCTTC; cdr3_aa: CATSDTGTGNYGYTF
d_call: .; clone_size: .; v_call: TRBV20-1; j_call: TRBJ2-2; cdr3_nt: TGCAGTGCTGAAGAACCTTGGGACGTGAACACCGGGGAGCTGTTTTTT; cdr3_aa: CSAEEPWDVNTGELFF
d_call: TRBD2; clone_size: .; v_call: TRBV20-1; j_call: TRBJ2-5; cdr3_nt: TGCAGTGCTAAAGGGACTAGCGGGGCCACCCTGTACTTC; cdr3_aa: CSAKGTSGATLYF
d_call: .; clone_size: .; v_call: TRBV2; j_call: TRBJ2-7; cdr3_nt: TGTGCCAGCAAAGTTGGGGAGAGCTCCTACGAGCAGTACTTC; cdr3_aa: CASKVGESSYEQYF
d_call: .; clone_size: .; v_call: TRBV7-9; j_call: TRBJ1-3; cdr3_nt: TGTGCCAGCAGCGTCGGGCTTCCCGGGGACACCATATATTTT; cdr3_aa: CASSVGLPGDTIYF
d_call: .; clone_size: .; v_call: TRBV11-2; j_call: TRBJ2-1; cdr3_nt: TGTGCCAGCAGCTTAGTCGGGGGTGGTTATGAGCAGTTCTTC; cdr3_aa: CASSLVGGGYEQFF
d_call: .; clone_size: .; v_call: TRBV10-3; j_call: TRBJ1-2; cdr3_nt: TGTGCCATCAGTGAGTCGGACGCACCTAACTATGGCTACACCTTC; cdr3_aa: CAISESDAPNYGYTF
d_call: .; clone_size: once; v_call: TRBV2; j_call: TRBJ2-2; cdr3_nt: TGTGCCACCAGTGATTGGACGGCAGGGTCCACCGGGGAGCTGTTTTTT; cdr3_aa: CATSDWTAGSTGELFF
d_call: TRBD1; clone_size: .; v_call: TRBV29-1; j_call: TRBJ1-5; cdr3_nt: TGCAGCGTTGCGACAGGGGGTGGGACCAATCAGCCCCAGCATTTT; cdr3_aa: CSVATGGGTNQPQHF
d_call: TRBD1; clone_size: .; v_call: TRBV7-2; j_call: TRBJ2-7; cdr3_nt: TGTGCCAGCAGTGACCTGGCCGGGACAGCCTACGAGCAGTACTTC; cdr3_aa: CASSDLAGTAYEQYF